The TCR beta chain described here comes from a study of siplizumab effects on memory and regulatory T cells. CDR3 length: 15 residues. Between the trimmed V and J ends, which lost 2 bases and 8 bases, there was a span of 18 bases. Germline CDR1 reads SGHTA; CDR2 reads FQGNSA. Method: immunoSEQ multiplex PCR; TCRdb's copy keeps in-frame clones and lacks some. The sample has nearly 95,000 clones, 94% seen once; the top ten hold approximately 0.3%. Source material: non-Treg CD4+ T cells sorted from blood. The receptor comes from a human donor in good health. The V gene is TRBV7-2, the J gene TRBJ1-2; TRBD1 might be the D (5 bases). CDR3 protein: CASSLLESGRGGYTF. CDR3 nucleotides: TGTGCCAGCAGCTTACTCGAGTCAGGGCGGGGCGGCTACACCTTC.